This paragraph reports one TCR beta chain. The antigen remains undetermined. Hyperthyroidism patients, all newly diagnosed, had under 2 months' duration and ages of 18 to 65. CDR3 regions of TCR beta were amplified from RNA transcripts. First-round RT-PCR with HTBI primers preceded a second-round multiplex PCR. Using its own MiXCR run on the multiplex PCR reads, TCRdb lists one record per CDR3 protein. The sample gives 580,000 or so distinct CDR3 sequences, just under 40% of which show up once; roughly 4% is in the top ten. This entry comes from a study of Graves' ophthalmopathy and Graves' hyperthyroidism. Overall study findings and caveats: Blood samples also showed most expanded thyroid clonotypes exceeding 0.001 frequency.

Sample: peripheral blood or thyroid tissue (not recorded which). This clonotype originated in an adult man with Graves' hyperthyroidism.

CDR3 sequence reads: CAMASTDTQYF. The CDR3 nucleotides are TGTGCCATGGCGAGCACAGATACGCAGTATTTT. The chain uses TRBV7-9 and TRBJ2-3; D is unclear. Per germline, CDR1 SEHNR and CDR2 FQNEAQ (reference sequence). This CDR3 comprises 11 residues. V lost 10 bases to trimming and J lost 0 bases, with 5 bases between them.